This TCR beta chain is from a study of early T cells in non-severe SARS-CoV-2 infection. TCRdb passed the 5' RACE reads through MiXCR, listing each CDR3 protein once. The sample shows more than 55,000 distinct CDR3 sequences, roughly 13% of them seen only once. This CDR3 contains 13 residues. V lost 6 bases and J lost 1, with 6 bases in between. Per the germline V gene, CDR1 is MDHEN and CDR2 is SYDVKM. V is TRBV28 and J is TRBJ1-4; D uncertain. The specimen was whole blood, collected at baseline. The source of this sequence is an adult who was a healthcare worker with PCR-confirmed SARS-CoV-2 infection or an uninfected control (not recorded which). The CDR3 nucleotides read TGTGCCAGCAGCCCCGGAACTAATGAAAAACTGTTTTTT. Its translation: CASSPGTNEKLFF.